The 29 T cell receptor beta chains in this list originate from one sample, sequenced in a study of beta chain features in type 1 diabetes. What these receptors recognize is not known. TCRB transcripts that were expressed got sequenced, as all of the isolated RNA had been reverse transcribed. The assay was immunoSEQ multiplex PCR, and TCRdb's table has in-frame clones only and misses some. This repertoire shows approximately 730,000 clones, about an eighth found once; its top ten account for 0.02% to 0.025%. General study points: TCRB CDR3s from Type 1 diabetes patients were moderately but significantly shorter in all four CD4+ subsets.

Sequences were obtained from naive CD4+ T cells from blood. Receptors originate from a man younger than 35 with type 1 diabetes.

This clone was counted a few times. The sample holds other DNA sequences that translate to the same CDR3. The chain combines TRBV7-2 with TRBJ2-1, with D possibly being TRBD2 (5 bases). Germline V lookup: CDR1 SGHTA, CDR2 FQGNSA. The CDR3 totals 16 residues. Trimming removed 1 base from V and 0 bases from J, with 10 bases in between. Here the CDR3 reads CASSLVGGSSYNEQFF. Here the CDR3 DNA reads TGTGCCAGCAGCTTAGTAGGTGGGAGCTCCTACAATGAGCAGTTCTTC.

This clone turned up a few times. The CDR3 reads CASSSGTGSSYEQYF. The CDR3 DNA is TGTGCCAGTAGTTCCGGGACAGGCAGCTCCTACGAGCAGTACTTC. The chain recombines TRBV19 with TRBJ2-7; 8 bases line up with TRBD1. V shed 5 bases and J 0 bases; nucleotides not matched to a gene: 6. Germline CDR1 is LNHDA and CDR2 is SQIVND (reference sequence). The CDR3 extends over 15 amino acids.

This clone was counted between two and nine times. V is TRBV5-1 and J is TRBJ2-3; no firm D call. This CDR3 region has 12 residues. V was clipped by 0 bases and J by 8 bases, with 7 bases between them. Germline values: CDR1 SGHRS, CDR2 YFSETQ. The CDR3 DNA is TGCGCCAGCAGCTTGGCCTGGGGTACGCAGTATTTT. It yields the protein CASSLAWGTQYF. Full variable domain (rest looked up from reference TRBV5-1 and TRBJ2-3): KAGVTQTPRYLIKTRGQQVTLSCSPISGHRSVSWYQQTPGQGLQFLFEYFSETQRNKGNFPGRFSGRQFSNSRSEMNVSTLELGDSALYLCASSLAWGTQYFGPGTRLTVL.

This clone occurred a few times. This rearrangement joins TRBV5-1 to TRBJ2-1; no definite D call. CDR3 length equals 12 residues. Germline V lookup: CDR1 SGHRS, CDR2 YFSETQ. V was shortened by 4 bases and J by 8 bases, with 10 bases between the two germline ends. The CDR3 spells CASSAGGDEQFF. CDR3 DNA sequence: TGCGCCAGCAGCGCCGGTGGTGATGAGCAGTTCTTC.

The genes are TRBV28 and TRBJ2-7; TRBD2 aligns across 8 bases. This CDR3 region has 15 residues. Germline loops: CDR1 MDHEN, CDR2 SYDVKM. After removal of 8 bases from V and 3 bases from J, the junction contained 12 bases not matched to a gene. CDR3 nucleotides: TGTGCCAGCTCCCTTCCTCGGGGACTAGTCTACGAGCAGTACTTC. It encodes CASSLPRGLVYEQYF.

In its sample, this clone was seen a few times. The chain recombines TRBV18 with TRBJ2-1, with D perhaps TRBD1 (5 bases). The V end was cut by 2 bases, the J end by 4 bases, with 12 bases between. Germline values: CDR1 KGHSH, CDR2 LQKENI. The CDR3 totals 15 residues. The CDR3 DNA reads as TGTGCCAGCTCACCAGTGGGAAGGGGTTACAATGAGCAGTTCTTC. Protein product: CASSPVGRGYNEQFF.

This clone was detected a few times. V and J are TRBV29-1 and TRBJ2-1; 11 bases are a match to TRBD2. The ends lost 6 bases at V and 4 bases at J; junction bases unmatched: 8. The CDR3 is made up of 15 amino acids. CDR1 and CDR2 (germline): SQVTM, ANQGSEA. Here the CDR3 reads CSVAFGTSGYNEQFF. The DNA of the CDR3 is TGCAGCGTCGCTTTCGGGACTAGCGGATACAATGAGCAGTTCTTC.

This clone was counted only a few times. This sequence joins TRBV9 and TRBJ2-1, with D uncertain. Between the trimmed V and J ends, which lost 3 bases and 9 bases, there was a span of 10 bases. The CDR3 has 12 residues. Germline CDR1 is SGDLS and CDR2 is YYNGEE. CDR3 DNA: TGTGCCAGCAGCGGGTTTGACGGTGAGCAGTTCTTC. This translates into CASSGFDGEQFF. The entire variable domain, with the rest obtained from reference TRBV9 and TRBJ2-1, is as follows: DSGVTQTPKHLITATGQRVTLRCSPRSGDLSVYWYQQSLDQGLQFLIQYYNGEERAKGNILERFSAQQFPDLHSELNLSSLELGDSALYFCASSGFDGEQFFGPGTRLTVL.

The chain has TRBV5-1 and TRBJ1-1, with D unresolved. Looked up from germline, CDR1 is SGHRS and CDR2 is YFSETQ. The CDR3 extends over 12 amino acids. V was clipped by 0 bases and J by 8 bases, with 8 bases between them. As DNA, the CDR3 is TGCGCCAGCAGCTTGGGAGGGAACGAAGCTTTCTTT. Translating gives CASSLGGNEAFF.

Here the CDR3 DNA reads TGTGCCAGCAGCTTAACGGAGCAAGAGACCCAGTACTTC. Translated: CASSLTEQETQYF. The V call is TRBV7-3, the J call TRBJ2-5, with D uncertain. The CDR3 has 13 amino acids. Trimming removed 0 bases at V and 2 bases at J, with 4 bases between. CDR1 is SGHTA, CDR2 FQGTGA, per germline.

This clone was seen a few times. This chain links TRBV30 with TRBJ1-1; no definite D call. The CDR3 loop spans 13 amino acids. Germline CDR1 reads GTSNPN; CDR2 reads SVGIG (reference sequence). Trimming left V 2 bases short and J 6 bases short, with 13 bases between. CDR3 sequence reads: CAWSHTQLPEAFF. The DNA for the CDR3 is TGTGCCTGGAGTCATACTCAGCTCCCTGAAGCTTTCTTT.

This clone has only a few counts. CDR3 nucleotides: TGTGCCAGCTCCCCCCCGACAGGGGCCAACGTCCTGACTTTC. Its translation is CASSPPTGANVLTF. The chain combines TRBV18 with TRBJ2-6; D call uncertain. The CDR3 is 14 amino acids. With 6 bases removed from V and 4 bases from J, the gap between germline ends came to 10 bases. CDR1 and CDR2 from the germline V gene are KGHSH and LQKENI. The variable domain in full, completed from reference TRBV18 and TRBJ2-6, reads NAGVMQNPRHLVRRRGQEARLRCSPMKGHSHVYWYRQLPEEGLKFMVYLQKENIIDESGMPKERFSAEFPKEGPSILRIQQVVRGDSAAYFCASSPPTGANVLTFGAGSRLTVL.

V is TRBV30 and J is TRBJ2-7; D is unresolved. The germline V gene has CDR1 GTSNPN and CDR2 SVGIG (reference sequence). V was clipped by 3 bases and J by 0 bases, with 12 bases between them. The CDR3 spans 14 residues. CDR3 sequence: CAWRKQRHSYEQYF. Written as DNA, the CDR3 is TGTGCCTGGAGAAAACAGAGGCACTCCTACGAGCAGTACTTC.

This chain joins TRBV5-4 and TRBJ1-1; D unresolved. This CDR3 is built from 14 residues. The V gene's germline CDR1 is SGHNT and CDR2 YYREEE (reference sequence). V was cut by 10 bases and J by 1 base, with 17 bases left in between. In nucleotides, the CDR3 is TGTGCCGGCCAGTTTTCAGTGGGGAACACTGAAGCTTTCTTT. Amino acids: CAGQFSVGNTEAFF. The complete variable domain, with remaining parts taken from reference TRBV5-4 and TRBJ1-1, reads ETGVTQSPTHLIKTRGQQVTLRCSSQSGHNTVSWYQQALGQGPQFIFQYYREEENGRGNFPPRFSGLQFPNYSSELNVNALELDDSALYLCAGQFSVGNTEAFFGQGTRLTVV.

This clone turned up a few times. V is TRBV27 and J is TRBJ1-1; perhaps TRBD1 as D (6 bases). This CDR3 contains 14 residues. Germline loops: CDR1 MNHEY, CDR2 SMNVEV (reference sequence). Deletions cut 6 bases from V and 3 bases from J, with 14 bases between. The CDR3 DNA sequence: TGTGCCAGCAGCCCCCCGGGACACTACACTGAAGCTTTCTTT. This sequence encodes CASSPPGHYTEAFF.

The CDR3 bases are TGTGCCAGCAGTTACTCGGTCGGGGCGCCTTACGAGCAGTACTTC. It yields the protein CASSYSVGAPYEQYF. This sequence joins TRBV6-5 and TRBJ2-7, with D possibly being TRBD1 or TRBD2 (5 bases each). Germline assignment: CDR1 MNHEY and CDR2 SVGAGI. Deletions cut 0 bases from V and 4 bases from J, with 13 bases between. The CDR3 has 15 residues.

This clone was observed a few times. V gene TRBV10-3 combines with J gene TRBJ1-4; a possible D gene is TRBD1 (5 bases). From germline, CDR1 is ENHRY and CDR2 SYGVKD. The CDR3 totals 14 residues. The V and J ends lost 3 bases and 6 bases respectively, with 11 bases between them. CDR3: CAISDDGADEKLFF. In nucleotides, the CDR3 is TGTGCCATCAGTGACGACGGGGCCGATGAAAAACTGTTTTTT.

The chain joins TRBV5-1 to TRBJ2-4; 9 nucleotides match TRBD1. The junction had 7 bases not matched to a gene; V was cut back by 4 bases and J by 2 bases. Germline CDR1 SGHRS, CDR2 YFSETQ. The CDR3 sequence is 16 residues long. The CDR3 loop reads CASSPTGGSSKNIQYF. The CDR3, as DNA: TGCGCCAGCAGCCCCACAGGGGGCTCGTCCAAAAACATTCAGTACTTC.

The V call is TRBV18, the J call TRBJ2-7, with 7 bases identical to TRBD1. Trimming took 4 bases from V and 6 from J; bases not matched to a gene: 3. This CDR3 spans 12 amino acids. Germline V gives CDR1 KGHSH, CDR2 LQKENI. The CDR3 here is CASSLDRSEQYF. CDR3 bases: TGTGCCAGCTCACTGGACAGGAGCGAGCAGTACTTC.

The chain uses TRBV5-1 and TRBJ1-5; D call uncertain. Trimming removed 2 bases at V and 6 bases at J, with 3 bases between. Germline V gene sequence: CDR1 SGHRS, CDR2 YFSETQ. The CDR3 sequence is 11 residues long. CDR3 protein: CASSFTQPQHF. The CDR3 DNA follows: TGCGCCAGCAGCTTTACTCAGCCCCAGCATTTT.

This chain's CDR3 is CASSQVERVGDTGELFF. In nucleotides, the CDR3 is TGCGCCAGCAGCCAAGTGGAACGGGTTGGGGACACCGGGGAGCTGTTTTTT. The chain has TRBV4-1 and TRBJ2-2, with D hard to call. The CDR3 sequence is 17 residues long. Germline lookup yields CDR1 MGHRA and CDR2 YSYEKL. V was clipped by 1 base and J by 3 bases, with 15 bases between them.

This clone was counted between two and nine times. This chain connects TRBV2 to TRBJ2-5; tentatively, D is TRBD1 (5 bases). V lost 4 bases, J lost 0 bases, and 9 bases lay in between. In germline, CDR1 is SNHLY, CDR2 FYNNEI. The CDR3 contains 14 residues. The CDR3 reads CASSVRQNQETQYF. CDR3 nucleotides: TGTGCCAGCAGTGTCAGACAGAACCAAGAGACCCAGTACTTC.

The rearrangement joins TRBV14 to TRBJ1-6, with D uncertain. Germline CDR1 SGHDN, CDR2 FVKESK. V lost 1 base to trimming and J lost 9 bases, with 22 bases between them. The CDR3 totals 18 residues. CDR3: CASSQGGSVNGVGSPLHF. The CDR3 DNA reads TGTGCCAGCAGCCAAGGCGGGAGTGTTAACGGGGTGGGTTCACCCCTCCACTTT.

This clone has a handful of counts. V and J are TRBV5-1 and TRBJ2-3; D is undetermined. The CDR3 has 12 residues. In germline, CDR1 is SGHRS, CDR2 YFSETQ. V shed 5 bases and J shed 3 bases, with 7 bases lying between them. CDR3 coding DNA: TGCGCCAGCAGTTCAGTAACAGATACGCAGTATTTT. Amino acid sequence: CASSSVTDTQYF.

The sample holds a few counts of this clone. The J gene is TRBJ2-6, the V gene TRBV7-8; TRBD1 matches at 7 bases. The junction had 12 bases not matched to a gene; V was cut back by 7 bases and J by 0 bases. Germline V gives CDR1 SGHVS, CDR2 FQNEAQ. This CDR3 comprises 18 residues. The CDR3 DNA reads as TGTGCCAGCACCCCTCGGACAGGTCCCAGCTCTGGGGCCAACGTCCTGACTTTC. Residues: CASTPRTGPSSGANVLTF.

This clone appeared a few times. V usage is TRBV11-2 and J usage is TRBJ2-6; 10 nucleotides align to TRBD1. The CDR3 spans 19 residues. From germline, CDR1 is SGHAT and CDR2 FQNNGV. Trimming at V came to 5 bases and at J to 0 bases, leaving 10 bases not matched to a gene. CDR3 nucleotide sequence: TGTGCCAGCAGCGCACTGGGTAGGACAGGGGGCTCTGGGGCCAACGTCCTGACTTTC. It specifies CASSALGRTGGSGANVLTF.

This clone has only a few counts. This chain links TRBV9 with TRBJ2-1; 12 bases line up with TRBD2. Germline assignment: CDR1 SGDLS and CDR2 YYNGEE. The CDR3 covers 17 residues. After removal of 4 bases from V and 4 bases from J, the junction contained 9 bases not matched to a gene. The CDR3 spells CASSSPPLAGGYNEQFF. The CDR3 bases are TGTGCCAGCAGCTCCCCCCCACTAGCGGGGGGTTACAATGAGCAGTTCTTC.

The chain has TRBV19 and TRBJ2-5, with 9 bases lining up with TRBD2. Germline CDR1 is LNHDA and CDR2 is SQIVND (reference sequence). This CDR3 comprises 15 residues. The trim removed 3 bases at V and 5 bases at J, leaving 7 bases unmatched. The chain's CDR3 is CASSIPLAGAETQYF. Written as DNA, the CDR3 is TGTGCCAGTAGTATCCCTTTAGCGGGGGCCGAGACCCAGTACTTC.

This clone appeared a few times. The J gene is TRBJ1-1, the V gene TRBV29-1, with D unresolved. This CDR3 has 12 residues. V was cut by 3 bases and J by 6 bases, with 11 bases left in between. Germline loops: CDR1 SQVTM, CDR2 ANQGSEA. The CDR3 nucleotides are TGCAGCGTTGAGAGGGCCCGAGCTGAAGCTTTCTTT. Protein product: CSVERARAEAFF. The full variable domain, with the rest looked up from reference TRBV29-1 and TRBJ1-1, is SAVISQKPSRDICQRGTSLTIQCQVDSQVTMMFWYRQQPGQSLTLIATANQGSEATYESGFVIDKFPISRPNLTFSTLTVSNMSPEDSSIYLCSVERARAEAFFGQGTRLTVV.